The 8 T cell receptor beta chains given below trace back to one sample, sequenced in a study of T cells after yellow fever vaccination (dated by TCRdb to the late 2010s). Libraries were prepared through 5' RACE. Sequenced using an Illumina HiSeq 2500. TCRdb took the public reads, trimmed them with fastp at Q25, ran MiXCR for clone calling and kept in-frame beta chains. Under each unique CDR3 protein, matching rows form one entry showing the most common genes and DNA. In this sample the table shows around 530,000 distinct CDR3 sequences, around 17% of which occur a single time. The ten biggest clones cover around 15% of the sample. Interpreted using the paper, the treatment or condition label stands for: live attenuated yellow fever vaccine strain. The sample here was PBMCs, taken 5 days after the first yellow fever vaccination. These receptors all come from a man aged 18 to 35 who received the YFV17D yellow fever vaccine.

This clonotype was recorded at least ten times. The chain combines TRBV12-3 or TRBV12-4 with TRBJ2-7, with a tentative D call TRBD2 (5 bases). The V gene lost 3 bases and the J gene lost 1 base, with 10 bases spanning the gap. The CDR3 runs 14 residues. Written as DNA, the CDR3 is TGTGCCAGCAGTTTTAGCGCCAGATCCTACGAGCAGTACTTC. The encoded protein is CASSFSARSYEQYF.

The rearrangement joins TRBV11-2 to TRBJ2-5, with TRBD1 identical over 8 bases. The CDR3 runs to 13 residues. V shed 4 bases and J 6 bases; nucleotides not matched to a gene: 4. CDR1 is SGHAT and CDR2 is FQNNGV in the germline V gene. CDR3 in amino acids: CASSSDRGQTQYF. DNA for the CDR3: TGTGCCAGCAGCTCCGACAGGGGACAGACCCAGTACTTC.

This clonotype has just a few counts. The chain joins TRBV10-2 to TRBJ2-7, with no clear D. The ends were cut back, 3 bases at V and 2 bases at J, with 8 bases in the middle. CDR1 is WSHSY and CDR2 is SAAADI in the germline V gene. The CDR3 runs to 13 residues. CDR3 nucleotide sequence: TGCGCCAGCAGTGACGAAAAGGCCTACGAGCAGTACTTC. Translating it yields CASSDEKAYEQYF.

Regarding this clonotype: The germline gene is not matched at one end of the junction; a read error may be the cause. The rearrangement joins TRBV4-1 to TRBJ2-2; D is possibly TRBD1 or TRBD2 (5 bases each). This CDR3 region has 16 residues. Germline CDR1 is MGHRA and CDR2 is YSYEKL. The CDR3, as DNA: TGCGCCAGCAGCCAGGGACCGTTAGGAGCCTCCGGGGAGCAGTTTTTT. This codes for CASSQGPLGASGEQFF.

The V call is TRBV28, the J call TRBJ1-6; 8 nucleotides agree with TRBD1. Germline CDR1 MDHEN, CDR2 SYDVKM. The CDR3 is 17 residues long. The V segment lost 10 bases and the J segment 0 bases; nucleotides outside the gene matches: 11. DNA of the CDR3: TGTGCCACCTTAGGGGACAGGACGAGCTCCTATAATTCACCCCTCCACTTT. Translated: CATLGDRTSSYNSPLHF.

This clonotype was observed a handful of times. CDR3 protein: CASSLDRPRGSGELFF. The DNA of the CDR3 is TGCGCCAGCAGCTTGGATCGGCCGAGGGGCAGCGGGGAGCTGTTTTTT. The gene calls are TRBV5-1 and TRBJ2-2; D possibly uses TRBD1 or TRBD2 (5 bases each). The germline gives CDR1 SGHRS, CDR2 YFSETQ. With 0 bases removed from V and 7 bases from J, the gap between germline ends came to 16 bases. This CDR3 spans 16 amino acids. Looking up the rest from reference TRBV5-1 and TRBJ2-2 gives the full variable domain: KAGVTQTPRYLIKTRGQQVTLSCSPISGHRSVSWYQQTPGQGLQFLFEYFSETQRNKGNFPGRFSGRQFSNSRSEMNVSTLELGDSALYLCASSLDRPRGSGELFFGEGSRLTVL.

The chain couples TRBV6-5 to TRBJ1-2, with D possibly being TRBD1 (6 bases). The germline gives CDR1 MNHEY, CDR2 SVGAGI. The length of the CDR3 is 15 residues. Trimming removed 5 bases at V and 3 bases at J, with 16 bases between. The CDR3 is CASSNYREGHYGYTF. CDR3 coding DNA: TGTGCCAGCAGTAATTACAGGGAGGGGCACTATGGCTACACCTTC.

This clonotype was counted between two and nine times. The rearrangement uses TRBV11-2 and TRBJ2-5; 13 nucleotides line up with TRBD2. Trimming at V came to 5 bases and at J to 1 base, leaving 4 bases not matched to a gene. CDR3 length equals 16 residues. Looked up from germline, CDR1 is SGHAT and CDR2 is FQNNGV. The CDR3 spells CASSRRLAGGQETQYF. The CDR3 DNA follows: TGTGCCAGCAGCCGCCGACTAGCGGGGGGCCAAGAGACCCAGTACTTC. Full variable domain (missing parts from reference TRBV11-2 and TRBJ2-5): EAGVAQSPRYKIIEKRQSVAFWCNPISGHATLYWYQQILGQGPKLLIQFQNNGVVDDSQLPKDRFSAERLKGVDSTLKIQPAKLEDSAVYLCASSRRLAGGQETQYFGPGTRLLVL.